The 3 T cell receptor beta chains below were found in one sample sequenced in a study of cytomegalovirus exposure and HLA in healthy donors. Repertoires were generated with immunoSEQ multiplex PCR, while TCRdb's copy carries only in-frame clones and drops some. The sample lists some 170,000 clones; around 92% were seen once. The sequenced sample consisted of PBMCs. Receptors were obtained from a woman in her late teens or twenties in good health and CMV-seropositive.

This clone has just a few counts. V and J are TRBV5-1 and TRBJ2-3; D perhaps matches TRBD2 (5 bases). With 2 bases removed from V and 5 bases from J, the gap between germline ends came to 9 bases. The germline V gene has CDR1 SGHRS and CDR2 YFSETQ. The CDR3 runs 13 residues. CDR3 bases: TGCGCCAGCAGCTTTGGGGAGAAAGATACGCAGTATTTT. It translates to CASSFGEKDTQYF.

The CDR3: CASICRQSNQPQHF. DNA for the CDR3: TGTGCCAGCATCTGCAGGCAGTCCAATCAGCCCCAGCATTTT. V usage is TRBV21-1 and J usage is TRBJ1-5; TRBD1 is the table's D call, not checked against the DNA. TRBV21-1 is flagged as a pseudogene. The CDR3 has 14 amino acids.

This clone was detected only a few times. The CDR3 spells CASSLVAGDDYTF. CDR3 in DNA: TGTGCCAGCAGCTTGGTGGCAGGGGATGACTACACCTTC. The chain is built from TRBV5-4 and TRBJ1-2; D may be TRBD1 (6 bases). Trimming left V 0 bases short and J 10 bases short, with 13 bases between. Germline V CDR1 and CDR2: SGHNT, YYREEE (reference sequence). The CDR3 has 13 residues.